This is a list of T cell receptor beta chains from one sample in a study of CXCR3-negative and CXCR3-positive naive CD8 T cells. Reanalyzing the 5' RACE reads, TCRdb keeps one entry per CDR3 protein, without DNA. The sample features some 61,000 distinct CDR3 sequences, with roughly 4.2% in its top ten. The sequenced material came from naive CXCR3- CD8+ T cells from blood. The receptors were sampled from a human donor in good health. Some clones in this sample may be carry-over from other donors' samples. The CDR3 runs from the conserved cysteine through the conserved F or W. A clone size is listed for some rows: how often the clone was seen (once, few, many), or a class if it is expanded.

J,V,size,CDR3
TRBJ2-7,TRBV2,-,CASAETYEQYF
TRBJ2-1,TRBV5-4,-,CATSEGNEQFF
TRBJ2-5,TRBV12-3/TRBV12-4,-,CARDVTEMFQETQYF
TRBJ1-1,TRBV6-6,-,CASSYIGGETEAFF
TRBJ2-7,TRBV11-1,-,CASSLAPLVYEQYF
TRBJ2-3,TRBV7-3,-,CASAPGFSDTDTQYF
TRBJ2-4,TRBV14,-,CASSQDWGRGAKNIQYF
TRBJ2-1,TRBV12-3/TRBV12-4,-,CASTPWGDLYNEQFF
TRBJ2-1,TRBV7-9,-,CASSSIAGDYNEQFF
TRBJ2-7,TRBV5-1,-,CASSGGEPPPYEQYF
TRBJ2-7,TRBV7-9,medium-sized,CASSLSYEQYF
TRBJ2-2,TRBV20-1,-,CGHRVRGFGENTGELFF
TRBJ2-7,TRBV30,-,CAWSGLFYEQYF
TRBJ2-3,TRBV14,-,CASSQPGGTGGDTQYF
TRBJ2-2,TRBV27,-,CASSPFLTENTGELFF
TRBJ1-1,TRBV27,-,CASRPGVHTEAFF
TRBJ2-7,TRBV5-1,-,CASSTGAYEQYF
TRBJ2-1,TRBV12-3/TRBV12-4,-,CASSGAGGLNNEQFF